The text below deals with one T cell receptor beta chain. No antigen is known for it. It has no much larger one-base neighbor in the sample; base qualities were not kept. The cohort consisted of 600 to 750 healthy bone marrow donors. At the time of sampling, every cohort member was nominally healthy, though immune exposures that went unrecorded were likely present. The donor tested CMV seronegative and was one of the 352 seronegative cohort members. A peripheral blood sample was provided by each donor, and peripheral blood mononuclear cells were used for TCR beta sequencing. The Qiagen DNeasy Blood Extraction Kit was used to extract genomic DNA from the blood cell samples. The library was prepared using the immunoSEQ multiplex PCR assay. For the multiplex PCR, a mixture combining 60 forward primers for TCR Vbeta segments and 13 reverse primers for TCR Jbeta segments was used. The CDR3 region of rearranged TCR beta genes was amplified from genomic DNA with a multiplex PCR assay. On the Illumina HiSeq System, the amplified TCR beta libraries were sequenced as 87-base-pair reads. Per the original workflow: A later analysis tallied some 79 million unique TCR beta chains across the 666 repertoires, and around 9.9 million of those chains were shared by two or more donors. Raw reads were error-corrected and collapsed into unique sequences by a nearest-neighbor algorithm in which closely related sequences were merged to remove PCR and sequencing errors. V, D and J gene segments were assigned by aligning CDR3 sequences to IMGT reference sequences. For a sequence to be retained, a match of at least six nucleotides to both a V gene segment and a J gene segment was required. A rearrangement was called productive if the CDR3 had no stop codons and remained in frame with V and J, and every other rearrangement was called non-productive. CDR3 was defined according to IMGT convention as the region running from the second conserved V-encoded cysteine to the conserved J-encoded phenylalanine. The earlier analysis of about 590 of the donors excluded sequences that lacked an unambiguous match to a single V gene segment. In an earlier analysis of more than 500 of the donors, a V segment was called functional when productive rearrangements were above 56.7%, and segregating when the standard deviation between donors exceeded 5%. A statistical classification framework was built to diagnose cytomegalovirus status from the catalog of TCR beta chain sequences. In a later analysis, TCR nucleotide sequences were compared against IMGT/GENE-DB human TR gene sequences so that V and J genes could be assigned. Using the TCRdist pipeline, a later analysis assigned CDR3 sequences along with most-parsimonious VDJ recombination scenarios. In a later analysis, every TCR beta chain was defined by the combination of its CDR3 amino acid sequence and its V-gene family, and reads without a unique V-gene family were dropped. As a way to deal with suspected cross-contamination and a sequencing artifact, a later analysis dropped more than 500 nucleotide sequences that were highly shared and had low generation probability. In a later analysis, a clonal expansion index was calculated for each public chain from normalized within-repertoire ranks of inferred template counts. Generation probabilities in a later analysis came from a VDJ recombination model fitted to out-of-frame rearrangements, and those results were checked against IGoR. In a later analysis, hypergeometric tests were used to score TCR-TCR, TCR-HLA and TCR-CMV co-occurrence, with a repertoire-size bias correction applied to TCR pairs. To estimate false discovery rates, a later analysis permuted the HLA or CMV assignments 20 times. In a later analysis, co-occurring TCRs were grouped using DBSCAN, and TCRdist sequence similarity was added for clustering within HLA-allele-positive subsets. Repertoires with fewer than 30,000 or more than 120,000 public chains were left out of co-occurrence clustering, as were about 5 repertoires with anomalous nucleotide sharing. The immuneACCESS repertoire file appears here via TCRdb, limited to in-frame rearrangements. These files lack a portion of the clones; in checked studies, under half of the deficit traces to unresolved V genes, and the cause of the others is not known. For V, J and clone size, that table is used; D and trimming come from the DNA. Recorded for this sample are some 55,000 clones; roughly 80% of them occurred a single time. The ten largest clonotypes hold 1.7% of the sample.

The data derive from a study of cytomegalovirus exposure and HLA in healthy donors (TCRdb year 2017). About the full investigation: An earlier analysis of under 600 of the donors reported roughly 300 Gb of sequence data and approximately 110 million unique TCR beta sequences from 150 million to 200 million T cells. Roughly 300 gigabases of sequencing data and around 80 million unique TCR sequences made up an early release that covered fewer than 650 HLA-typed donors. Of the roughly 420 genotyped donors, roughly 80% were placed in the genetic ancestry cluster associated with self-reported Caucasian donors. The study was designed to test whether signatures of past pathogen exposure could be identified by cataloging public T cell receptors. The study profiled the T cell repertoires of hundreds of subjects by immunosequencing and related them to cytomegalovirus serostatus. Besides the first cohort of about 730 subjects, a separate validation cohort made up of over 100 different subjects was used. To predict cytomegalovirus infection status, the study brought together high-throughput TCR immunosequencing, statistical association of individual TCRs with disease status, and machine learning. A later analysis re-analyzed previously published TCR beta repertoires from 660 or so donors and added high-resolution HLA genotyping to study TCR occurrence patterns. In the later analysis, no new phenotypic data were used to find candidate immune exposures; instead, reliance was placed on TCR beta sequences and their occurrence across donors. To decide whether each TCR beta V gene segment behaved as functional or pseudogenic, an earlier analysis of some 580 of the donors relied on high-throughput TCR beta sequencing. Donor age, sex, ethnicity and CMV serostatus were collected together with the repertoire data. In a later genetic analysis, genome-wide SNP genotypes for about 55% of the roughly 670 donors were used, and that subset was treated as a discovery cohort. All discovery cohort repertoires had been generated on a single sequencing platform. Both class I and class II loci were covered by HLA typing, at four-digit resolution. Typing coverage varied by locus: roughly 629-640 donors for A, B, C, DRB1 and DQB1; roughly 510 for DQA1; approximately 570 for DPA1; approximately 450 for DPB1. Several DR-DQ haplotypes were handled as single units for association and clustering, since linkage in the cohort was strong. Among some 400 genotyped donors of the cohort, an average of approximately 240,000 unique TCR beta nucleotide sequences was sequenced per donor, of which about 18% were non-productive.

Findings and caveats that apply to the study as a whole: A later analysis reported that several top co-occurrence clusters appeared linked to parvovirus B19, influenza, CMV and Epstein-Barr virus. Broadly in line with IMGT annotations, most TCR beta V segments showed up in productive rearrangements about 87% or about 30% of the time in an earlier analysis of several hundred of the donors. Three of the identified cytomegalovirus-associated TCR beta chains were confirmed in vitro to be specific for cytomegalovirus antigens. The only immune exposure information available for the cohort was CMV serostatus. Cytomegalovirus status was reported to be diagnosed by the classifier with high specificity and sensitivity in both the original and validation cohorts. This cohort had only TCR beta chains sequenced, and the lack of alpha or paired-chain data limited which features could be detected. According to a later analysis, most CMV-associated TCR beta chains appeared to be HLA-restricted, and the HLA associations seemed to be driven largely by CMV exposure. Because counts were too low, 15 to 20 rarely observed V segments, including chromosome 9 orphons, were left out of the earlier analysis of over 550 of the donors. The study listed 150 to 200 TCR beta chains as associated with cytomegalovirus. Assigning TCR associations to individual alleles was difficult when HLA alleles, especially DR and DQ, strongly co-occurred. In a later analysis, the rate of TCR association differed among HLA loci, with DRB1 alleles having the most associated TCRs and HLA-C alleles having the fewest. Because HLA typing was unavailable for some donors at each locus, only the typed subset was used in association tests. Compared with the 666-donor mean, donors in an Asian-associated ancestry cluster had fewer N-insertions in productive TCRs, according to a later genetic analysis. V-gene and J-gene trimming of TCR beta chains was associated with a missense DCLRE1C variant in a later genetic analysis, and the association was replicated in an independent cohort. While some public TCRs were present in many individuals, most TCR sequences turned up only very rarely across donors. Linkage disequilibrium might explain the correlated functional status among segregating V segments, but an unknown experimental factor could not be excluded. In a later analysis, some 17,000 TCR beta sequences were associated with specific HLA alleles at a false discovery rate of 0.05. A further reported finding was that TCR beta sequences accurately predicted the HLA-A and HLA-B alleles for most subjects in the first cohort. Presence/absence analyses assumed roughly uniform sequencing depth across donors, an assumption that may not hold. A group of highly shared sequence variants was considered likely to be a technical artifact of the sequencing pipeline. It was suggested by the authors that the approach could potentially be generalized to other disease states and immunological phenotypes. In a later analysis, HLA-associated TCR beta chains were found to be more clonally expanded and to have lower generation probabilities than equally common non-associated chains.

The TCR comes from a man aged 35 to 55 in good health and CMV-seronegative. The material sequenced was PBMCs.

The CDR3: CASSFRGAPGNTIYF. The DNA sequence is TGTGCCAGCAGCTTTAGGGGCGCCCCAGGAAACACCATATATTTT. The chain links TRBV11-3 with TRBJ1-3; TRBD1 is perhaps the D gene, given 5 matching bases. From the cysteine through the phenylalanine, the CDR3 covers 15 amino acids. Left in the record is the CDR3 DNA by itself, 45 bases read in frame from the first base. V is clipped by 3 bases and J by 4 bases, and the sequence between their germline boundaries is 13 bases long. Sequences SGHNT (CDR1) and YENEEA (CDR2) are obtained from the germline V gene. The full variable domain, completed from the reference TRBV11-3 and TRBJ1-3 proteins outside the CDR3, reads EAGVVQSPRYKIIEKKQPVAFWCNPISGHNTLYWYLQNLGQGPELLIRYENEEAVDDSQLPKDRFSAERLKGVDSTLKIQPAELGDSAVYLCASSFRGAPGNTIYFGEGSWLTVV.